The sequence of this TCR beta chain was determined in a study of response to subunit inactivated influenza vaccine. Study-wide findings and caveats: New T cells are recruited in small numbers by each seasonal influenza vaccination, according to the authors' suggestion.

The length of the CDR3 is 14 residues. V lost 3 bases, J lost 4 bases, and 12 bases lay in between. Germline V lookup: CDR1 SGHTA, CDR2 FQGNSA. This clonotype has at least ten counts. Its antigen is not identified. TCRdb used MiXCR to reprocess the RT-PCR reads, holding one entry per CDR3 protein. The sample holds hundreds of thousands of distinct CDR3 sequences, 12% to 15% seen once. Sequencing used PBMCs from blood, obtained 14 days before vaccination. The chain joins TRBV7-2 to TRBJ2-5; D unclear. The TCR sequence derives from a man aged 50 to 60 who received an inactivated influenza vaccine. The chain's CDR3 is CASSLLGLGETQYF. Here the CDR3 DNA reads TGTGCCAGCAGCTTGCTGGGCCTTGGAGAGACCCAGTACTTC.